The present entry profiles one T cell receptor beta chain with its context. Its matching antigen is unknown. The data were taken from a study of shared clonotypes between healthy human individuals. About the study: A few men and a couple of women, aged 18 to 49, were donors. CD4 naive cells filled three plates per donor, CD4 memory three, CD8 naive two and CD8 memory one.

Findings and limits, study-wide: Memory subsets generally showed lower estimated richness than naive subsets.

CDR1 and CDR2 (germline): MGHRA, YSYEKL. The CDR3 totals 15 residues. Trimming took 4 bases from V and 1 from J, leaving 14 bases between them. Naive CD8 isolation took CD45RO-negative cells positively selected for CCR7 and excluded terminally differentiated effector memory CD45RA+ cells. As handled by the study authors: Junction-only immunoSEQ data arrived without quality scores, meaning filtering differed. Libraries were prepared by immunoSEQ multiplex PCR; TCRdb keeps only in-frame clonotypes and omits some of them. The V and J calls and clone size come from that table; D and trimming were worked out from the DNA. Of about 680,000 clones detected, 92% appear once; the ten largest clones hold approximately 24%.

The clonotype comes from a man younger than 40 in good health. The sequenced sample was naive CD8+ T cells sorted from blood. The rearrangement links TRBV4-1 to TRBJ2-7; tentative D call: TRBD1 (6 bases). CDR3 DNA sequence: TGCGCCAGCAGCCTAGGCAGGGGATTTTCCTACGAGCAGTACTTC. Translation: CASSLGRGFSYEQYF.